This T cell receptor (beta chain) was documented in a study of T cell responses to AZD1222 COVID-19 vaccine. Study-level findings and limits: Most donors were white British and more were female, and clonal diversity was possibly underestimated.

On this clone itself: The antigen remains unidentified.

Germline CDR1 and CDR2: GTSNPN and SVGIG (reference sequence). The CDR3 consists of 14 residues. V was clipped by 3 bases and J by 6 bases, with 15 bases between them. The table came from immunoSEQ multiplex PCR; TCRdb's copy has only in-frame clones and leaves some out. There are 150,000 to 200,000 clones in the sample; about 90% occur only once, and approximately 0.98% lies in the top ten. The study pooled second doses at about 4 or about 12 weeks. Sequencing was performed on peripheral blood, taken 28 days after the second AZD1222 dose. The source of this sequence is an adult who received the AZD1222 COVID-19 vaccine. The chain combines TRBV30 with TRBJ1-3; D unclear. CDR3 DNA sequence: TGTGCCTGGAGAACGCTCGCCAGCGAAAACACCATATATTTT. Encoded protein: CAWRTLASENTIYF.